This T cell receptor beta chain emerged from a study of Ad26.COV2.S vaccination and SARS-CoV-2 variants. The treatment was: around 19 received Ad26.COV2.S at low or high dose, single or two shots; 5 received placebo; per-sample allocation not given. Following the first vaccine or placebo injection, samples were taken on day 63. Boston supplied an adult donor aged 18-55 years. The assay was immunoSEQ multiplex PCR, and TCRdb's table has in-frame clones only and misses some. The table has about 350,000 clones, 65% to 90% seen once. Germline V gene sequence: CDR1 ENHRY, CDR2 SYGVKD. Trimming at V came to 10 bases and at J to 2 bases, leaving 7 bases not matched to a gene. This CDR3 comprises 14 residues.

The gene calls are TRBV10-3 and TRBJ2-3, with 9 bases lining up with TRBD2. The material was peripheral blood, obtained in a trial of Ad26.COV2.S vaccine versus placebo. The clonotype originates from a person aged 18-60 years who received the Ad26.COV2.S COVID-19 vaccine or a placebo. The CDR3: CATLAGATTDTQYF. CDR3 DNA: TGTGCCACCTTAGCGGGGGCAACCACAGATACGCAGTATTTT.